This T cell receptor beta chain was sequenced in a study of T cells in Graves' hyperthyroidism and ophthalmopathy. The TCR beta CDR3 regions underwent amplification using RNA transcripts as the source. Using the HTBI primer set, a first-round RT-PCR was run on the TCR CDR3. TCRdb itself ran the multiplex PCR reads through MiXCR, one entry per CDR3 protein. This repertoire shows roughly 580,000 distinct CDR3 sequences, approximately 13% found once; its top ten account for 5.5% to 7.5%. Exclusion of a patient resulted from uncontrolled infection, other autoimmune disease, pregnancy or lactation. The study collected blood at first hyperthyroidism diagnosis, before any ophthalmopathy symptoms arose. Study-wide results and caveats: A 13 V-J signature model discriminated ophthalmopathy versus stable hyperthyroidism.

The CDR3 consists of 14 residues. Only a few counts were recorded for this clonotype. Its antigen is undetermined. The junction does not match germline at one end; this may be a read error. This chain connects TRBV12-3 or TRBV12-4 to TRBJ1-1; 8 bases are shared with TRBD1. What was sequenced was blood. The TCR was taken from a woman under 40 with Graves' hyperthyroidism that later progressed to Graves' ophthalmopathy. The CDR3 here is CASSPDRARTEASF. Written as DNA, the CDR3 is TGTGCCAGCAGTCCGGACAGGGCGAGGACTGAAGCTTCCTTT.